The clone carrying this T cell receptor beta chain was recorded many times. Its antigen is undetermined. The record originates from a study of T cells in Graves' hyperthyroidism and ophthalmopathy. Study overall: Once the initial diagnosis was made, peripheral blood was obtained before any treatment. General study findings and limits: A model built on 13 V-J features separated ophthalmopathy from stable hyperthyroidism.

Hyperthyroidism had been newly diagnosed in patients aged 18 to 65, and its duration was under 2 months. Diagnoses used clinical symptoms, serum thyroxine and TRAb, thyroid ultrasound and orbital computed tomography. What was amplified from RNA transcripts were TCR beta CDR3 regions. The primer set for the first-round RT-PCR of the TCR CDR3 was HTBI. TCRdb used MiXCR to reprocess the multiplex PCR reads, holding one entry per CDR3 protein. Here the sample spans 200,000 to 250,000 distinct CDR3 sequences, 17% being singletons. This clonotype originated in a man between 50 and 59 years old with Graves' hyperthyroidism. The sequenced sample consisted of blood.

This chain's CDR3 is CASSHTDPSWGEQYF. CDR3 nucleotides: TGTGCCAGCAGCCACACGGATCCTAGCTGGGGCGAGCAGTACTTC. This chain uses TRBV11-3 with TRBJ2-7, with a possible D match to TRBD2 (5 bases). With 5 bases removed from V and 6 bases from J, the gap between germline ends came to 20 bases. The CDR3 runs 15 residues. The germline V gene has CDR1 SGHNT and CDR2 YENEEA.